These T cell receptor beta chains were read from a single sample in a study of T-cell reconstitution after alpha-beta-depleted transplantation in children. TCRdb passed the PCR reads through MiXCR, listing each CDR3 protein once. The profile shows a few hundred thousand distinct CDR3 sequences, 10% to 15% of them singletons. The sample here was PBMCs, taken from the stem cell graft. The receptors were gathered from a human donor who donated a stem cell graft to a child with Fanconi anemia. The CDR3 runs from the conserved cysteine through the conserved F or W. The order of the fields is D gene, J gene, clone size, V gene, CDR3 DNA, CDR3 protein. The D gene is left open where the match is weak. Size is omitted from some rows. Given values are once, few, many or a class for expanded clones.

>.|TRBJ1-2|.|TRBV6-5
TGTGCCAGCAGTTACTCACCAGCGCCCGACTATGGCTACACCTTC
CASSYSPAPDYGYTF
>TRBD1|TRBJ2-1|few|TRBV16
TGTGCCAGCAGTGGGACAGGGTGGTACAATGAGCAGTTCTTC
CASSGTGWYNEQFF
>TRBD1|TRBJ2-2|few|TRBV18
TGTGCCAGCTCACCCCGGACAGGGCCGGAGCTGTTTTTT
CASSPRTGPELFF
>TRBD1|TRBJ2-1|.|TRBV18
TGTGCCAGCTCACCACCGACAGGGAAGCGCAATGAGCAGTTCTTC
CASSPPTGKRNEQFF
>.|TRBJ2-5|few|TRBV6-2/TRBV6-3
TGTGCCAGCAGTTACTCTGGCCGGGATCTAGAGACCCAGTACTTC
CASSYSGRDLETQYF
>.|TRBJ2-4|.|TRBV4-3
TGCGCCAGCAGCCCCACCGTGGCAAATGGGAACATTCAGTACTTC
CASSPTVANGNIQYF
>TRBD1|TRBJ1-1|few|TRBV5-1
TGCGCCAGCAGCCCGGGACAGGGTTGGACTGAAGCTTTCTTT
CASSPGQGWTEAFF
>.|TRBJ2-3|few|TRBV10-3
TGTGCCATCAGTGGGACAAACAATCCTAGCACAGATACGCAGTATTTT
CAISGTNNPSTDTQYF
>TRBD1|TRBJ2-3|.|TRBV24-1
TGTGCCACCAGTGATACCGGACAGGGGACAGATACGCAGTATTTT
CATSDTGQGTDTQYF
>.|TRBJ2-1|.|TRBV10-2
TGCGCCAGCAGTGAACCCATGGGCACCTACAATGAGCAGTTCTTC
CASSEPMGTYNEQFF
>TRBD2|TRBJ2-5|few|TRBV15
TGTGCCACCAGCTGGGGGGGAAACAGGTTACAAGAGACCCAGTACTTC
CATSWGGNRLQETQYF
>TRBD2|TRBJ2-3|.|TRBV4-1
TGCGCCAGCAGCCCCGAGGCCCTAGCGGGGGCAGATACGCAGTATTTT
CASSPEALAGADTQYF
>TRBD1|TRBJ2-5|many|TRBV25-1
TGTGCCAGCAGTGACCCAGGGGGCGCGGAGACCCAGTACTTC
CASSDPGGAETQYF
>.|TRBJ2-3|.|TRBV9
TGTGCCAGCAGCGCCAGGGTTACAGATACGCAGTATTTT
CASSARVTDTQYF
>.|TRBJ1-1|.|TRBV29-1
TGCAGCGTTGAAGCACGGCAGGGAAGCAAAGCTTTCTTT
CSVEARQGSKAFF
>.|TRBJ2-3|.|TRBV5-6
TGTGCCAGCAGCCTGCCTGGGGAGCTGACAGATACGCAGTATTTT
CASSLPGELTDTQYF
>.|TRBJ1-1|.|TRBV12-3/TRBV12-4
TGTGCCAGCACCCTGGGGGGGGGAAACACTGAAGCTTTCTTT
CASTLGGGNTEAFF
>.|TRBJ1-1|many|TRBV4-2
TGTGCCAGCAGCCAAGAGGGTGAGCGAGTGAACACTGAAGCTTTCTTT
CASSQEGERVNTEAFF
>TRBD2|TRBJ2-1|many|TRBV6-4
TGTGCCAGCAGTGACGGGACTAGCGGGGGCAATGAGCAGTTCTTC
CASSDGTSGGNEQFF
>.|TRBJ2-3|.|TRBV5-1
TGCGCCAGCAGCTTGAGCCCAGGGCGTTCAGATACGCAGTATTTT
CASSLSPGRSDTQYF
>TRBD2|TRBJ2-1|few|TRBV5-1
TGCGCCAGCAAATTTTCTAGCGGGGCGAACAATGAGCAGTTCTTC
CASKFSSGANNEQFF
>.|TRBJ2-5|few|TRBV18
TGTGCCAGCTCACCACCATCGTCTCAAGAGACCCAGTACTTC
CASSPPSSQETQYF
>.|TRBJ1-2|few|TRBV3-1
TGTGCCAGCAGTTACGGACATCCTTATGGCTACACCTTC
CASSYGHPYGYTF
>.|TRBJ2-5|.|TRBV6-5
TGTGCCAGCAGTTACAGCCATACCCAGACCCAGTACTTC
CASSYSHTQTQYF
>.|TRBJ1-2|.|TRBV18
TGTGCCAGCTCACTCTTACAGGGTCCAGATGGCTACACCTTC
CASSLLQGPDGYTF
>TRBD1|TRBJ1-1|few|TRBV29-1
TGCAGCGTTGTAACGGGACAGGGGGTCGCTGAAGCTTTCTTT
CSVVTGQGVAEAFF
>.|TRBJ1-5|.|TRBV5-5
TGTGCCAGCAGCGATGGACCGTTCGGGCAGCCCCAGCATTTT
CASSDGPFGQPQHF
>TRBD1|TRBJ1-1|few|TRBV11-2
TGTGCCAGCAGCTACGGACAGGGGTTCGATGCTTTCTTT
CASSYGQGFDAFF
>.|TRBJ1-4|.|TRBV5-5
TGTGCCAGCAGCTTCGGGACGCGGGGAAATGAAAAACTGTTTTTT
CASSFGTRGNEKLFF
>TRBD2|TRBJ2-1|.|TRBV12-3/TRBV12-4
TGTGCCAGCAGTTCTGCCGGGACTAGGGGGAAGAATGAGCAGTTCTTC
CASSSAGTRGKNEQFF
>.|TRBJ2-2|many|TRBV27
TGTGCCAGCAGAAATACAGGGTTAAACACCGGGGAGCTGTTTTTT
CASRNTGLNTGELFF
>.|TRBJ2-2|.|TRBV7-8
TGTGCCAGCAGCCGATACAGGCCCGACACCGGGGAGCTGTTTTTT
CASSRYRPDTGELFF
>.|TRBJ2-4|many|TRBV27
TGTGCCAGCAGTTTTAGGGGTAGTGGGGCGGGACGGACAAGCATTCAGTACTTC
CASSFRGSGAGRTSIQYF
>.|TRBJ1-6|few|TRBV12-3/TRBV12-4
TGTGCCAGCACTTTTGGTACAGGGCGAGATTCACCCCTCCACTTT
CASTFGTGRDSPLHF
>.|TRBJ1-5|.|TRBV6-5
TGTGCCAGCAGGGGCCACAATCAGCCCCAGCATTTT
CASRGHNQPQHF
>.|TRBJ2-7|many|TRBV4-3
TGCGCCAGCAGCCAAGATTTCCGAACGACCTACGAGCAGTACTTC
CASSQDFRTTYEQYF
>.|TRBJ2-2|few|TRBV4-3
TGCGCCAGCAGCCAAGCTGGCGCACTTGAGCTGTTTTTT
CASSQAGALELFF
>.|TRBJ2-6|few|TRBV27
TGTGCCAGCAGCTCCCATACAGGGACGGGGGACTCTGGGGCCAACGTCCTGACTTTC
CASSSHTGTGDSGANVLTF
>.|TRBJ2-1|many|TRBV12-3/TRBV12-4
TGTGCCAGCAGCCTCGGGGGAGCAAGCGGTGAGCAGTTCTTC
CASSLGGASGEQFF
>.|TRBJ2-3|.|TRBV6-2/TRBV6-3
TGTGCCAGCAGTTTGAGAGAGGATACGCAGTATTTT
CASSLREDTQYF
>TRBD1|TRBJ1-6|few|TRBV18
TGTGCCAGCTCTCCCGACAGGGAGGGATCACCCCTCCACTTT
CASSPDREGSPLHF
>.|TRBJ2-7|.|TRBV7-2
TGTGCCAGCTCTATTGTGGCGCAAGAATACGAGCAGTACTTC
CASSIVAQEYEQYF